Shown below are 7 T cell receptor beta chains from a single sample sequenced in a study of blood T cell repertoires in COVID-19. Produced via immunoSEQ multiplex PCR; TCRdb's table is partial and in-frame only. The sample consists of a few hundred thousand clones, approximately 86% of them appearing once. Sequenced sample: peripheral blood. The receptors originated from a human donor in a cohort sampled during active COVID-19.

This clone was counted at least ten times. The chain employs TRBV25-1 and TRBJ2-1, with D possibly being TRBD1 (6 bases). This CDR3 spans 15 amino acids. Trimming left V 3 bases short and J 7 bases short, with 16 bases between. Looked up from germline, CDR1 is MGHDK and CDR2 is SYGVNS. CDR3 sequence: CASSDPRGGGNEQFF. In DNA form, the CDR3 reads TGTGCCAGCAGTGACCCCAGGGGTGGAGGTAATGAGCAGTTCTTC.

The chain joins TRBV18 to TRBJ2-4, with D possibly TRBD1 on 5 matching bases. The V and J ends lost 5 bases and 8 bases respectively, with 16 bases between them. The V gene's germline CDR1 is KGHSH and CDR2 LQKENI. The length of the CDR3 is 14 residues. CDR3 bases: TGTGCCAGCTCAAGAGACAGTATAAATGACATTCAGTACTTC. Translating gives CASSRDSINDIQYF.

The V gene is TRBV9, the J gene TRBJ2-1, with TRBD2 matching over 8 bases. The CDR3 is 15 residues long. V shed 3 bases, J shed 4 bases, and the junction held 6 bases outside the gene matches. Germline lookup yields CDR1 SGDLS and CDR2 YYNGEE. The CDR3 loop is CASSAGLGGYNEQFF. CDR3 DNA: TGTGCCAGCAGCGCGGGACTAGGGGGGTACAATGAGCAGTTCTTC. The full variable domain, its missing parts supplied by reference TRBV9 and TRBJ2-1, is DSGVTQTPKHLITATGQRVTLRCSPRSGDLSVYWYQQSLDQGLQFLIQYYNGEERAKGNILERFSAQQFPDLHSELNLSSLELGDSALYFCASSAGLGGYNEQFFGPGTRLTVL.

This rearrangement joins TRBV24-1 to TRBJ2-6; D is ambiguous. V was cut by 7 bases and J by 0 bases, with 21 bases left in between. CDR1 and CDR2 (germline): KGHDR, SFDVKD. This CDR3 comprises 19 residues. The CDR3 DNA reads TGTGCCACCAGGCAAGTGCTGAGTCCCGTTTCCTCTGGGGCCAACGTCCTGACTTTC. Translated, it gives CATRQVLSPVSSGANVLTF.

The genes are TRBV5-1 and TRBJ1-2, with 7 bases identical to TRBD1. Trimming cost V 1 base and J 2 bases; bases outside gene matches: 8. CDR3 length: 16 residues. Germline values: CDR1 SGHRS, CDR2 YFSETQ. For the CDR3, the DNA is TGCGCCAGCAGCTTGCAAGGGGGCCGGGGGAACTATGGCTACACCTTC. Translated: CASSLQGGRGNYGYTF.

CDR3 residues: CASSQVLAGVFSYNEQFF. The CDR3 DNA sequence: TGCGCCAGCAGCCAAGTACTAGCGGGGGTATTTTCCTACAATGAGCAGTTCTTC. The rearrangement links TRBV4-1 to TRBJ2-1; 11 nucleotides agree with TRBD2. Trimming removed 1 base from V and 1 base from J; junction bases left unmatched: 6. Germline V gives CDR1 MGHRA, CDR2 YSYEKL. CDR3 size: 18 residues.

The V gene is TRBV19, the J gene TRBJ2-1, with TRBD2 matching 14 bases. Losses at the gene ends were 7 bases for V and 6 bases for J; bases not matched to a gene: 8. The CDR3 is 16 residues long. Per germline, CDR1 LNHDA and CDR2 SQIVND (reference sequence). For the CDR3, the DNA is TGTGCCAGTATTAACCGCGGGACTAGCGGGGGCAATGAGCAGTTCTTC. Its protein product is CASINRGTSGGNEQFF.